This T cell receptor beta chain was identified in a study of shared clonotypes between healthy human individuals (dated by TCRdb to the early 2020s). About the investigation overall: The cohort included three men and a couple of women between 18 and 49 years of age. For each donor, CD4 naive and CD4 memory were each given three plates, CD8 naive was given two plates, and CD8 memory was given one plate. The study deeply sequenced blood TCR repertoires of five healthy adults to estimate repertoire size and the extent of clonotype sharing between individuals. Different laboratories and diverse techniques were used to prepare libraries and sequence TCR repertoires, to increase sequencing depth and limit assay-specific biases. Per donor, leukapheresis produced somewhere between about 0.85 and 10 billion PBMCs.

Study-wide findings and limitations: Rarefaction of sorted-subset datasets indicated incomplete sequencing despite the large sequencing depth. Pairwise subsampling indicated that sequencing depth was expected to affect the degree of clonotype sharing among donors. The genetic and exposure-history diversity represented was limited by the small number of donors. Only blood was sampled, and tissue TCR repertoires likely differ from those in blood. Compared with non-shared clonotypes, the clonotypes found in all four sorted-subset donors had higher generation probabilities. Naive subsets generally had larger estimated clonotype richness than memory subsets did. Across a handful of donors, around 5.4% of naive CD4, roughly 3.5% of naive CD8, roughly 2.3% of memory CD4, and 0.4% of memory CD8 clonotypes were shared.

In regard to this clone: Its binding antigen is unknown. Nothing much larger sits one base from this clone, and base qualities are not available.

Taken from cysteine to phenylalanine, the CDR3 has 21 residues. The read is trimmed to its CDR3 DNA, 63 bases read in frame from base 1. The germline V gene (reference sequence) sets CDR1 to LNHDA and CDR2 to SQIVND. V is clipped by 0 bases and J by 1 base, and the sequence between their germline boundaries is 22 bases long. Using the deep immunoSEQ assay, TCR CDR3 regions were amplified from genomic DNA by multiplex PCR. Extracted genomic DNA from each cell subset was distributed evenly across all wells of several immunoSEQ 96-well plates, and each plate was treated as a replicate. For sorted subsets, each replicate PCR was loaded with about 200 ng genomic DNA, equivalent to 25,000 to 35,000 T cell genomes. Purified libraries were quantified with a Qubit 3.0 fluorometer, sized on a Bioanalyzer 2100, and re-quantified with the KAPA Library Quantification kit. Every immunoSEQ 96-well plate was sequenced on a dedicated single-read 150-cycle Illumina NextSeq 550 flow cell. Concerning the study's data processing: Because only junctional sequences without quality scores were contained in the immunoSEQ output, filtering matching that applied to full-length reads could not be performed. Sequences were annotated with PyIR, a Python wrapper for IgBLAST v1.9, using IMGT germline references to assign V/J genes and CDR3. Reads were filtered out if the reads had weak V/J assignments (E-value above 1e-6), no CDR3, stop codons, out-of-frame junctions, or ambiguous translated residues. V3J clonotypes were defined by identical inferred V gene, J gene, and CDR3 amino acid sequence. Percentage overlap between repertoires was computed as shared unique clonotypes divided by the size of the smaller repertoire. Three approaches were used to assess repertoire richness: RTK rarefaction, the Chao1 estimator, and Recon v2.1 estimates of unobserved clonotypes. Generation probabilities for all TCRbeta clonotypes obtained by the gDNA method from a handful of donors were computed using OLGA. Here the immuneACCESS table is served through TCRdb, limited to in-frame sequences with V and J called. Missing clones are a known gap in these copies; in checked studies unresolved V genes cover under half, and the rest lacks a known reason. The V and J calls and clone size are taken from that table; D and trimming were inferred from the DNA. This sample holds about 2.4 million clones; approximately 94% were observed only once. The ten largest clones capture 0.36% of the sample.

Healthy HIV-negative adults with no recently reported acute infections or vaccinations were included as donors. All donors were Caucasian adults living in Nashville, Tennessee, USA. CD4+ T cells were enriched by magnetic negative selection; naive cells were then positively selected on CD45RA, and the negative fraction formed the memory subset. Blood was obtained by leukapheresis, after which PBMCs were separated by Ficoll-Histopaque density gradient centrifugation and cryopreserved in liquid nitrogen vapor phase. Analytical flow cytometry was used to check the purity and quantity of every magnetically sorted T cell population. Genomic DNA was isolated from each sorted fraction and quantified by UV absorbance on a Nanodrop 2000c.

This TCR was sampled from a man younger than 35 in good health. Some clones in this sample may be carry-over from other donors' samples. Here the chain combines TRBV19 and TRBJ2-6; tentative D gene TRBD2, with 5 bases matching. Specimen: naive CD4+ T cells from PBMCs. What this sample's cell subset or site label stands for: CD45RA+ positively selected. The CDR3 reads CASSIDEFSVGRRSGANVLTF. The nucleotide sequence reads as follows: TGTGCCAGTAGTATAGATGAATTTTCGGTCGGACGGAGGTCTGGGGCCAACGTCCTGACTTTC.